This T cell receptor beta chain was sequenced in a study of T cells after yellow fever vaccination. Study results and limitations: Peaking faster, on day 5 versus 15, the secondary response was nonetheless weaker.

From germline, CDR1 is DFQATT and CDR2 SNEGSKA (reference sequence). The CDR3 is 14 amino acids. V dropped 5 bases and J dropped 0; count of bases not matched to a gene: 7. TCRdb re-called the 5' RACE reads with MiXCR, one entry per CDR3 protein. Among 610,000 or so distinct CDR3 sequences, 10% to 15% were seen once, and the ten largest hold 15%. This clonotype was observed a handful of times. The antigen is unknown. The chain employs TRBV20-1 and TRBJ2-7; 7 bases are a match to TRBD2. Here the sequenced sample was PBMCs, taken on the day of the yellow fever booster vaccination. This clonotype was obtained from a man aged 25 to 40 who received the YFV17D yellow fever vaccine. The chain's CDR3 is CSAPLAAGSYEQYF. The CDR3 DNA is TGCAGTGCTCCCCTAGCGGCGGGCTCCTACGAGCAGTACTTC.